The clone carrying this TCR beta chain has just a few counts. The antigen remains undetermined. The data were taken from a study of tumor-infiltrating lymphocytes in localized non-small cell lung cancer. Study in general: Some samples were collected after neoadjuvant chemotherapy; smokers, never-smokers and several histologies were included.

CDR1 is WSHSY, CDR2 SAAADI, per germline. CDR3 length: 12 amino acids. V shed 7 bases and J shed 9 bases, with 13 bases lying between them. Whole-study findings and limits: Technical variation could not be separated from intratumor heterogeneity here.

Assay used: immunoSEQ multiplex PCR; TCRdb lists only in-frame clones, some missing. The data show 7,000 to 9,500 clones, with 70% to 85% seen just once and 5.1% held by the top ten. This TCR was recovered from a human donor with non-small cell lung cancer. The V call is TRBV10-2, the J call TRBJ2-1, with a possible D match to TRBD1 (5 bases). The sequenced material came from lung tumor tissue. The CDR3 here is CASTAQGFEQFF. CDR3 DNA: TGCGCCAGCACCGCCCAGGGATTTGAGCAGTTCTTC.